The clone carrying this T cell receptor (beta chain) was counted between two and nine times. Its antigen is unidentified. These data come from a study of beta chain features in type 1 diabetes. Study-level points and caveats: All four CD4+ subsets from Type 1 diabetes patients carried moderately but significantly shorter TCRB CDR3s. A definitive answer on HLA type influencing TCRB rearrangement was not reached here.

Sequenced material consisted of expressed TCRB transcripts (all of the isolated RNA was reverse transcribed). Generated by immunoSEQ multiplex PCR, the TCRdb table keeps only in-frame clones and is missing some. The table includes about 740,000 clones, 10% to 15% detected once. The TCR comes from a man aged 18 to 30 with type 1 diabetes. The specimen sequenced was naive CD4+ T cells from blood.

The DNA of the CDR3 is TGTGCCAGCAGCTTAAAAGGGGTCCCCGGAGGAGATGAAAAACTGTTTTTT. Translating gives CASSLKGVPGGDEKLFF. The chain recombines TRBV7-9 with TRBJ1-4; D might be TRBD1 (5 bases). Trimming left V 2 bases short and J 6 bases short, with 19 bases between. CDR3 length equals 17 residues. Germline CDR1 reads SEHNR; CDR2 reads FQNEAQ (reference sequence).